The 27 T cell receptor beta chains in this list originate from one sample, sequenced in a study of cytotoxic CD8 clonotypes in ibrutinib-treated CLL. This table comes from immunoSEQ multiplex PCR, and its TCRdb copy is limited to in-frame clones, with some not included. This sample has just over 200,000 clones, with 75% to 85% found just once. The sample was PBMCs, taken after 12 months of ibrutinib treatment. The receptors were gathered from a human donor with chronic lymphocytic leukemia.

The chain couples TRBV15 to TRBJ2-7; 10 positions match TRBD2. J gave up 7 bases and V 0 bases, and 6 bases lay outside the gene matches. Germline CDR1 and CDR2: LNHNV and YYDKDF (reference sequence). The CDR3 is made up of 15 amino acids. CDR3 nucleotides: TGTGCCACCAGCAGAGATCGAATTAGCGGGAGGGAGCAGTACTTC. The encoded protein is CATSRDRISGREQYF.

The V gene is TRBV6-5, the J gene TRBJ1-2; D is ambiguous. Trimming took off 0 bases at V and 7 bases at J, with 9 bases between the two ends. The CDR3 consists of 13 residues. Germline values: CDR1 MNHEY, CDR2 SVGAGI. The CDR3: CASSYSGFGGYTF. Written as DNA, the CDR3 is TGTGCCAGCAGTTACTCGGGTTTTGGTGGCTACACCTTC.

The chain uses TRBV7-6 and TRBJ2-5, with D uncertain. This CDR3 has 13 amino acids. V lost 1 base and J 5 bases, leaving 8 bases between the germline ends. Germline loops: CDR1 SGHVS, CDR2 FNYEAQ. CDR3 sequence (DNA): TGTGCCAGCAGCTTAGTACAGTTGGAGACCCAGTACTTC. Its translation: CASSLVQLETQYF.

This chain links TRBV5-1 with TRBJ2-1; D is perhaps TRBD1 (6 bases). Trimming took 5 bases from V and 2 from J, leaving 17 bases between them. CDR1 and CDR2 (germline): SGHRS, YFSETQ. CDR3 size: 16 residues. The CDR3 DNA follows: TGCGCCAGCAGTAGTCAGACAGGCCCTACCTACAATGAGCAGTTCTTC. The encoded protein is CASSSQTGPTYNEQFF.

The rearrangement links TRBV11-2 to TRBJ1-1; D remains unclear. Trimming removed 5 bases at V and 1 base at J, with 11 bases between. Germline V CDR1 and CDR2: SGHAT, FQNNGV. The CDR3 contains 14 residues. The CDR3: CASSANVGNTEAFF. The CDR3 region has the DNA TGTGCCAGCAGCGCGAATGTGGGGAACACTGAAGCTTTCTTT.

The chain recombines TRBV12-5 with TRBJ1-1; possibly TRBD1 for D (6 bases). This CDR3 is 17 amino acids long. V was trimmed by 1 base and J by 0 bases, leaving 15 bases between them. Germline CDR1 and CDR2: LGHNT and FRNRAP. The CDR3 DNA reads TGTGCTAGTGGTTTGGGACAGGTCCCTAATATGAACACTGAAGCTTTCTTT. It translates to CASGLGQVPNMNTEAFF. Looking up the rest from reference TRBV12-5 and TRBJ1-1 gives the full variable domain: DARVTQTPRHKVTEMGQEVTMRCQPILGHNTVFWYRQTMMQGLELLAYFRNRAPLDDSGMPKDRFSAEMPDATLATLKIQPSEPRDSAVYFCASGLGQVPNMNTEAFFGQGTRLTVV.

This clone has more than one count but fewer than ten. CDR3 DNA: TGTGCCAGCAAGGGATTAACAGGTTCACCCCTCCACTTT. Translation: CASKGLTGSPLHF. The chain carries TRBV2 and TRBJ1-6; perhaps TRBD1 as D (5 bases). The CDR3 contains 13 residues. Germline V lookup: CDR1 SNHLY, CDR2 FYNNEI. V was shortened by 7 bases and J by 9 bases, with 13 bases between the two germline ends.

V is TRBV27 and J is TRBJ2-2; 7 nucleotides align to TRBD2. The CDR3 extends over 15 amino acids. The germline CDR1 and CDR2 sequences are MNHEY and SMNVEV (reference sequence). Germline trimming cut 8 bases from V and 3 bases from J; bases unmatched to any gene: 9. The CDR3 region has the DNA TGTGCCAGCTCGCCTAAGGGGAGGGACACCGGGGAGCTGTTTTTT. Translated: CASSPKGRDTGELFF.

V and J are TRBV16 and TRBJ2-2, with D hard to call. The CDR3 is made up of 15 amino acids. Germline assignment: CDR1 KGHSY and CDR2 FQNENV. V gave up 1 base and J gave up 1 base, with 7 bases separating them. CDR3 region: CASSQLSGNTGELFF. The CDR3, as DNA: TGTGCCAGCAGCCAATTATCAGGGAACACCGGGGAGCTGTTTTTT.

J is TRBJ2-3 and V is TRBV7-9; D uncertain. Trimming cost V 4 bases and J 0 bases, with 11 bases left between them. CDR1 and CDR2 from the germline V gene are SEHNR and FQNEAQ (reference sequence). The CDR3 consists of 15 residues. CDR3 in amino acids: CASSSWATSTDTQYF. In DNA, the CDR3 is TGTGCCAGCAGCTCCTGGGCCACCAGCACAGATACGCAGTATTTT.

The chain joins TRBV28 to TRBJ1-1; D call uncertain. CDR3 length equals 12 residues. CDR1 MDHEN and CDR2 SYDVKM come from the germline V gene. Trimming stripped 5 bases from V and 5 bases from J, with 9 bases between. The CDR3 coding sequence is TGTGCCAGCAGTCTCAAAGAGACTGAAGCTTTCTTT. This translates into CASSLKETEAFF.

The chain is built from TRBV19 and TRBJ2-5, with a possible D match to TRBD1 (5 bases). V lost 6 bases and J 2 bases, leaving 19 bases between the germline ends. Germline V CDR1 and CDR2: LNHDA, SQIVND (reference sequence). The CDR3 consists of 16 residues. The CDR3 nucleotides read TGTGCCAGTAGAAATGATCCGTTAGGACAACAAGAGACCCAGTACTTC. It codes for CASRNDPLGQQETQYF.

The V call is TRBV6-4, the J call TRBJ2-2; 12 positions match TRBD2. The CDR3 is made up of 21 amino acids. Germline lookup yields CDR1 MRHNA and CDR2 SNTAGT. V lost 0 bases to trimming and J lost 6 bases; unmatched junction nucleotides: 17. CDR3 sequence: CASSDSFRASTSGRLSGELFF. The CDR3 bases are TGTGCCAGCAGTGACTCGTTCAGGGCTTCGACTAGCGGGAGATTGTCCGGGGAGCTGTTTTTT.

V gene TRBV21-1 combines with J gene TRBJ2-7; the table's TRBD1 call for D was not verified on the DNA. TRBV21-1 is a documented pseudogene. The CDR3 runs 15 residues. The CDR3 DNA is TGTGCCAGCAGCACAGACAGGGGGCGCTCCTACGAGCAGTACTTC. Its protein is CASSTDRGRSYEQYF.

The chain couples TRBV27 to TRBJ2-3; 7 nucleotides line up with TRBD2. CDR1 and CDR2 (germline): MNHEY, SMNVEV (reference sequence). This CDR3 has 14 residues. Unmatched junction bases numbered 6, after V lost 5 bases and J lost 4 bases. The CDR3 coding sequence is TGTGCCAGCAGTCCACGGGACTACTCAGATACGCAGTATTTT. This translates into CASSPRDYSDTQYF.

The genes are TRBV18 and TRBJ1-6, with D possibly matching TRBD1 (6 bases). The V gene's germline CDR1 is KGHSH and CDR2 LQKENI. V lost 6 bases to trimming and J lost 5 bases, with 8 bases between them. The CDR3 contains 13 residues. CDR3: CASSPGDNSPLHF. CDR3 bases: TGTGCCAGCTCTCCAGGGGATAATTCACCCCTCCACTTT.

About this clone: An end of the junction does not agree with germline; a read error may underlie this. The V gene is TRBV7-2, the J gene TRBJ2-1, with TRBD2 matching over 11 bases. The V gene's germline CDR1 is SGHTA and CDR2 FQGNSA. The CDR3 is made up of 13 amino acids. CDR3 sequence (DNA): TGTGCCAGCAGCATACTAGCGGGGGCGGGGGAACTCTTC. It is translated as CASSILAGAGELF.

V is TRBV2 and J is TRBJ1-5; the D gene is possibly TRBD1 (5 bases). The V end lost 6 bases, the J end lost 3 bases, and 9 bases lay between the germline ends. Germline assignment: CDR1 SNHLY and CDR2 FYNNEI. The length of the CDR3 is 13 residues. CDR3 nucleotides: TGTGCCAGCAGCGGGGGGACCAATCAGCCCCAGCATTTT. Its translation: CASSGGTNQPQHF.

Only one count was recorded for this clone. This chain links TRBV7-3 with TRBJ2-1; 9 bases align to TRBD1. V was clipped by 3 bases and J by 4 bases; unmatched bases: 4. The CDR3 length is 15 residues. Germline CDR1 is SGHTA and CDR2 is FQGTGA. The CDR3 DNA reads TGTGCCAGCAGCTTGGACAGGGGATCGTACAATGAGCAGTTCTTC. Protein: CASSLDRGSYNEQFF.

The chain has TRBV5-1 and TRBJ1-2, with a possible D match to TRBD1 (6 bases). The germline V and J ends were trimmed by 3 bases and 9 bases, with 18 bases remaining between them. Germline lookup yields CDR1 SGHRS and CDR2 YFSETQ. CDR3 length equals 14 residues. The CDR3 sequence: CASSSRPGAESYTF. The CDR3 bases are TGCGCCAGCAGCTCCCGTCCGGGGGCCGAGAGCTACACCTTC.

This CDR3 reads CASSESRGGWTGSYNEQFF. CDR3 bases: TGCGCCAGCAGTGAGTCGAGGGGGGGGTGGACGGGCTCCTACAATGAGCAGTTCTTC. The chain links TRBV10-1 to TRBJ2-1; possibly TRBD2 for D (7 bases). The CDR3 contains 19 residues. The germline gives CDR1 WNHNN, CDR2 SYGVQD (reference sequence). Trimming left V 0 bases short and J 0 bases short, with 18 bases between.

The chain recombines TRBV28 with TRBJ2-7; 8 bases map to TRBD2. The CDR3 spans 17 residues. Germline V gives CDR1 MDHEN, CDR2 SYDVKM. J gave up 0 bases and V 3 bases, and 10 bases lay outside the gene matches. The CDR3 bases are TGTGCCAGCAGTTTGTCGACTAGCGAAATTATCTCCTACGAGCAGTACTTC. This sequence encodes CASSLSTSEIISYEQYF.

The rearrangement links TRBV6-1 to TRBJ1-5; TRBD1 matches 7 bases. V shed 4 bases and J 4 bases; nucleotides not matched to a gene: 10. Germline loops: CDR1 MNHNS, CDR2 SASEGT. CDR3 length equals 16 residues. The CDR3 coding sequence is TGTGCCAGCAGTGGATCCGGGACAGTAGCGAATCAGCCCCAGCATTTT. The encoded protein is CASSGSGTVANQPQHF.

J is TRBJ1-5 and V is TRBV9; TRBD1 might be the D (6 bases). V shed 4 bases and J shed 4 bases, with 15 bases lying between them. The germline gives CDR1 SGDLS, CDR2 YYNGEE. This CDR3 region has 15 residues. CDR3 in DNA: TGTGCCAGCAGCTCGCAGGGGAGTGGGAATCAGCCCCAGCATTTT. It codes for CASSSQGSGNQPQHF. Complete variable domain (other parts from reference TRBV9 and TRBJ1-5): DSGVTQTPKHLITATGQRVTLRCSPRSGDLSVYWYQQSLDQGLQFLIQYYNGEERAKGNILERFSAQQFPDLHSELNLSSLELGDSALYFCASSSQGSGNQPQHFGDGTRLSIL.

The rearrangement uses TRBV11-2 and TRBJ2-5, with a tentative D call TRBD2 (6 bases). Trimming removed 2 bases at V and 5 bases at J, with 15 bases between. CDR1 is SGHAT, CDR2 FQNNGV, per germline. The CDR3 is 15 residues long. CDR3 sequence reads: CASSLFGGAGETQYF. CDR3 DNA: TGTGCCAGCAGCTTATTCGGGGGAGCAGGGGAGACCCAGTACTTC.

In this sample, this clone turned up once. The V call is TRBV7-8, the J call TRBJ2-7; no firm D call. In germline, CDR1 is SGHVS, CDR2 FQNEAQ. The V and J ends lost 0 bases and 4 bases respectively, with 7 bases between them. There are 13 residues in the CDR3. CDR3 in amino acids: CASSLAGKYEQYF. Written as DNA, the CDR3 is TGTGCCAGCAGCTTAGCCGGTAAATACGAGCAGTACTTC.

This sequence joins TRBV18 and TRBJ1-4, with D possibly being TRBD1 (6 bases). V was clipped by 0 bases and J by 12 bases, with 11 bases between them. Germline V gene data show CDR1 as KGHSH and CDR2 as LQKENI. CDR3 size: 13 residues. CDR3: CASSPPNREELFF. The CDR3 nucleotides are TGTGCCAGCTCACCACCCAACAGGGAGGAACTGTTTTTT. Complete variable domain (other parts from reference TRBV18 and TRBJ1-4): NAGVMQNPRHLVRRRGQEARLRCSPMKGHSHVYWYRQLPEEGLKFMVYLQKENIIDESGMPKERFSAEFPKEGPSILRIQQVVRGDSAAYFCASSPPNREELFFGSGTQLSVL.